This T cell receptor beta chain was identified in a study of T cell repertoires and HLA-DP antigens. The CDR3 loop spans 16 amino acids. With V trimmed by 5 bases and J by 4 bases, 10 bases remained unmatched. Germline V CDR1 and CDR2: MGHRA, YSYEKL. A remark on this clone: What it binds is unknown.

The method was immunoSEQ multiplex PCR; TCRdb's version includes in-frame clones alone and lacks a portion of them. The sample contains some 110,000 clones, around 93% of which appear only once. General study points: Sorted CD137+ cells had clonality 0.3 to 0.45 against both alloantigens, versus about 0.04 pre-culture.

This TCR was recovered from a woman aged 18-29 years in good health and CMV-seronegative. The V call is TRBV4-1, the J call TRBJ2-1, with TRBD2 identical over 8 bases. Source material: CD4+ T cells from PBMCs. CDR3 residues: CASSKSGGRGYNEQFF. CDR3 DNA sequence: TGCGCCAGCAGCAAATCGGGGGGGCGTGGTTACAATGAGCAGTTCTTC.